Listed here is a single TCR beta chain. Assay used: immunoSEQ multiplex PCR; TCRdb lists only in-frame clones, some missing. The sample has tens of thousands of clones, under 75% seen once; the top ten hold about 8.9%. The germline CDR1 and CDR2 sequences are SGHAT and FQNNGV. V gave up 1 base and J gave up 3 bases, with 9 bases separating them. There are 14 residues in the CDR3. The data were obtained in a study of radiotherapy plus CTLA-4 blockade in lung cancer. Material: peripheral blood, obtained from a patient treated with radiotherapy plus ipilimumab. The chain carries TRBV11-2 and TRBJ1-1; tentative D call: TRBD1 (6 bases). This receptor was identified in a human donor with non-small cell lung cancer whose response to radiotherapy plus ipilimumab could not be evaluated. The CDR3 region has the DNA TGTGCCAGCAGCTTAGCAGGGGTCGACACTGAAGCTTTCTTT. Amino acid sequence: CASSLAGVDTEAFF.